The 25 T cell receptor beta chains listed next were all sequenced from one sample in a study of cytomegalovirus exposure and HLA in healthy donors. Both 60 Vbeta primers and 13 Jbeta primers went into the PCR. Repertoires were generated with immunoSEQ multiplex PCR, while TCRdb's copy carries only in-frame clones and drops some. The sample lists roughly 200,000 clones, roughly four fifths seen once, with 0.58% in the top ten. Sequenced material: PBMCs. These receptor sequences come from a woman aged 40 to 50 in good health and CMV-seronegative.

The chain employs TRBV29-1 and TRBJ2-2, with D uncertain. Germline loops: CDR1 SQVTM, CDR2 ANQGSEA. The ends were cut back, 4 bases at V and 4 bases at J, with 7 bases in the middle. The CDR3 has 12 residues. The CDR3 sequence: CSVVFPTGELFF. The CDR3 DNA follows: TGCAGCGTTGTCTTCCCCACCGGGGAGCTGTTTTTT.

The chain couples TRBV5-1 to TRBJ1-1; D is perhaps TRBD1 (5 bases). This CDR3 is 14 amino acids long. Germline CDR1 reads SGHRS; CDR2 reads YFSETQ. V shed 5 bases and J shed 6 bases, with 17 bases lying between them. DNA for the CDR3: TGCGCCAGCAGGTCAACCCAGGGAAGTGCTGAAGCTTTCTTT. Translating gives CASRSTQGSAEAFF.

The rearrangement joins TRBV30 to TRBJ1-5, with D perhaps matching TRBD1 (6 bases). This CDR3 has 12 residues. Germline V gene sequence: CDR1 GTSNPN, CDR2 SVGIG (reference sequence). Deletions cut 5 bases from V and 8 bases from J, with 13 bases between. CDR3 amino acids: CAWDYRGKPQHF. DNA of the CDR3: TGTGCCTGGGACTATAGGGGGAAGCCCCAGCATTTT.

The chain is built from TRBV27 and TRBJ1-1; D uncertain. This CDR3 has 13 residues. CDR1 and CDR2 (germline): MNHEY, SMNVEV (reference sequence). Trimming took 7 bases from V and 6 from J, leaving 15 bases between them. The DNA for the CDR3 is TGTGCCAGCACCCCAGGTATTGGCGCTGAAGCTTTCTTT. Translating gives CASTPGIGAEAFF.

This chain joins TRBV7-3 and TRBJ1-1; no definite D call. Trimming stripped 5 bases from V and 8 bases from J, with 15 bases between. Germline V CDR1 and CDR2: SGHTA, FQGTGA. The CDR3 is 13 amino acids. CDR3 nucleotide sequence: TGTGCCAGCAGCCTGGGCCCTCAAATAGAAGCTTTCTTT. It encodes CASSLGPQIEAFF.

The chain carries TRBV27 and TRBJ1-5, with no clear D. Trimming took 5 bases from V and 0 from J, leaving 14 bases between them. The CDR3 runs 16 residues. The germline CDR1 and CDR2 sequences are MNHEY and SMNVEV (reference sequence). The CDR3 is CASSPRREYSNQPQHF. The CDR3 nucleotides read TGTGCCAGCAGTCCGCGGCGGGAGTATAGCAATCAGCCCCAGCATTTT.

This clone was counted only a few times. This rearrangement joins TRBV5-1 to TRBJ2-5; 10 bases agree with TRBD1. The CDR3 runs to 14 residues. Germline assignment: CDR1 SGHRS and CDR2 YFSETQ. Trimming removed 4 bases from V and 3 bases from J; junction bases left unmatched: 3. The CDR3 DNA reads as TGCGCCAGCAGCAGTGGGACAGGGGAAGAGACCCAGTACTTC. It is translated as CASSSGTGEETQYF.

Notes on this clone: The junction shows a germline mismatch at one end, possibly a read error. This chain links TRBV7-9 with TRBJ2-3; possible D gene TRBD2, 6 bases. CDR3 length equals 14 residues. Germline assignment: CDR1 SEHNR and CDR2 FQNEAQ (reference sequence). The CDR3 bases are TGTTCCAGCAGCTTACCATTCTCGGAGGGTACGCAGTATTTT. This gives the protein CSSSLPFSEGTQYF.

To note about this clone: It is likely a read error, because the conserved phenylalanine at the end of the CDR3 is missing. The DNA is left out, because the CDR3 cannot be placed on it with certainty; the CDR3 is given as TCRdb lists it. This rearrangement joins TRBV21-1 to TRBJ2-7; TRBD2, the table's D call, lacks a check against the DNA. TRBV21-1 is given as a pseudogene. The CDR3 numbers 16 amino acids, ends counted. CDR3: CASSKDRGAQGYEQYS.

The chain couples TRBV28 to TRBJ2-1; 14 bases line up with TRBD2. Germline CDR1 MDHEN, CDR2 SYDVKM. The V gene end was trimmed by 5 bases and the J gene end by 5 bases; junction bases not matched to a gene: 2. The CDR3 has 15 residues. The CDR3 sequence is CASSRTSGGHNEQFF. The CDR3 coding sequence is TGTGCCAGCAGTCGGACTAGCGGGGGGCACAATGAGCAGTTCTTC.

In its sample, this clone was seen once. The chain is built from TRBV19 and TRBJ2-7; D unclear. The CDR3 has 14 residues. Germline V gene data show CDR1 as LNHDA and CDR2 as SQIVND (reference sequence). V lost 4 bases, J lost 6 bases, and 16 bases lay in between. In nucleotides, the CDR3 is TGTGCCAGTAGTACCTATCTTACAGTCAGCGAGCAGTACTTC. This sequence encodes CASSTYLTVSEQYF.

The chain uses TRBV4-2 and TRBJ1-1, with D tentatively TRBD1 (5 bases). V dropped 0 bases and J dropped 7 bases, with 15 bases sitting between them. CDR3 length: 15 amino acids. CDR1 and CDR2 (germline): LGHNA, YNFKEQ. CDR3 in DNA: TGTGCCAGCAGCCAAGATCCCGGGGGAGTGGTTGAAGCTTTCTTT. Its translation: CASSQDPGGVVEAFF.

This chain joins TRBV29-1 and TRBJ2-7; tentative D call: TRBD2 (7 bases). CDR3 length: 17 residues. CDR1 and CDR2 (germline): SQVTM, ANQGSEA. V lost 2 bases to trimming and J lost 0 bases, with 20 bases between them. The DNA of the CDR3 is TGCAGCGTTGAAATCTGGGGGGGCGATAAGAGCTCCTACGAGCAGTACTTC. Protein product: CSVEIWGGDKSSYEQYF.

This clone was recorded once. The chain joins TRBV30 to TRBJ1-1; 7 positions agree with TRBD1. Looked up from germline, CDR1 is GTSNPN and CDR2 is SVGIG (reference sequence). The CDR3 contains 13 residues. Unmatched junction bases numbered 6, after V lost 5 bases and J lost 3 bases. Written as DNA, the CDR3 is TGTGCCTGGTCCCCGGACAGGCACACTGAAGCTTTCTTT. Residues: CAWSPDRHTEAFF.

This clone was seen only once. CDR3 amino acids: CASSYGREETQYF. The DNA for the CDR3 is TGTGCCAGCAGTTACGGCAGGGAAGAGACCCAGTACTTC. V usage is TRBV6-5 and J usage is TRBJ2-5; D is possibly TRBD1 (5 bases). Trimming pared 2 bases from V and 3 bases from J, leaving 7 bases between. CDR1 is MNHEY and CDR2 is SVGAGI in the germline V gene. There are 13 residues in the CDR3.

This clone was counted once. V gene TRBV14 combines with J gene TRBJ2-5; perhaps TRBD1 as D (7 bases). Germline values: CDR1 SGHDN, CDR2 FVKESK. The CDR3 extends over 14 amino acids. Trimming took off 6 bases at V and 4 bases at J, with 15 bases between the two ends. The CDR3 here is CASRGQDYPETQYF. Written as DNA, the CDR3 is TGTGCCAGCAGAGGACAGGACTACCCAGAGACCCAGTACTTC.

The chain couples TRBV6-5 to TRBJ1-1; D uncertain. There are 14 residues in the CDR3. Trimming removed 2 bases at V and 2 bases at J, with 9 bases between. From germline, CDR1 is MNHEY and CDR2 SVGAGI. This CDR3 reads CASSYHSGNTEAFF. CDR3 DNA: TGTGCCAGCAGTTACCACTCAGGAAACACTGAAGCTTTCTTT.

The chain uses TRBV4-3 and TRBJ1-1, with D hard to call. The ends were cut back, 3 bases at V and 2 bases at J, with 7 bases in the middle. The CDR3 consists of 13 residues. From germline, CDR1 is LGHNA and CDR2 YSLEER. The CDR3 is CASSQSYNTEAFF. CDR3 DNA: TGCGCCAGCAGCCAGAGTTATAACACTGAAGCTTTCTTT.

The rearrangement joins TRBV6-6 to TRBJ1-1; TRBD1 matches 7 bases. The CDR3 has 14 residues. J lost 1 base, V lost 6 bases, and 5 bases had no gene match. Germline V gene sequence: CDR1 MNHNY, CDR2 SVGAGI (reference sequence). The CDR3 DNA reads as TGTGCCAGCAGCAGGGGGAAGGGGAACACTGAAGCTTTCTTT. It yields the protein CASSRGKGNTEAFF.

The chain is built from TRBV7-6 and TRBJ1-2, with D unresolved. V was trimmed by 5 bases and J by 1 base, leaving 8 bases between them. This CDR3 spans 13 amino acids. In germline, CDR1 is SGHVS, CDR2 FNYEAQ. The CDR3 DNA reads TGTGCCAGCAGCAGAGGGAGTAACTATGGCTACACCTTC. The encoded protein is CASSRGSNYGYTF.

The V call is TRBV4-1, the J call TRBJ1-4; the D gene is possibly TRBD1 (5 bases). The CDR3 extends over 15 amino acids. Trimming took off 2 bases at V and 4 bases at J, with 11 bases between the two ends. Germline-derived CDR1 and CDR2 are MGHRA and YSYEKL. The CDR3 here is CASSQRQSNNEKLFF. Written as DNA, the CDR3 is TGCGCCAGCAGCCAAAGACAGTCTAATAATGAAAAACTGTTTTTT.

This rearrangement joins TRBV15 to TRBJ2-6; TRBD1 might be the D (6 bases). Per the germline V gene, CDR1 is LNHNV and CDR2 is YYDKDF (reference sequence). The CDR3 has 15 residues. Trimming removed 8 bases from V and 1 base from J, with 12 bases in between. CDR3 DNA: TGTGCCACCGCTTTACAGGGTTCTGGGGCCAACGTCCTGACTTTC. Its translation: CATALQGSGANVLTF.

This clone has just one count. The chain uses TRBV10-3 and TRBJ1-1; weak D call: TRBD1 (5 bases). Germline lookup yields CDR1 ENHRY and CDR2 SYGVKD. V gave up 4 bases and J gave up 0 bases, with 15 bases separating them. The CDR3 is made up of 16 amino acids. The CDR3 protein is CAISGGDLGLNTEAFF. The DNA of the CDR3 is TGTGCCATCAGTGGGGGGGATCTTGGCCTGAACACTGAAGCTTTCTTT.

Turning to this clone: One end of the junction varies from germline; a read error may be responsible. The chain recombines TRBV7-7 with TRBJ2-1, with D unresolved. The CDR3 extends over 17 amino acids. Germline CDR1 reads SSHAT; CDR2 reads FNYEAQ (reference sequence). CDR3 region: CASSLGAPRSSYNEQFF. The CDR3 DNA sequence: TGTGCTAGCAGCTTAGGAGCCCCCCGGAGCTCCTACAATGAGCAGTTCTTC.

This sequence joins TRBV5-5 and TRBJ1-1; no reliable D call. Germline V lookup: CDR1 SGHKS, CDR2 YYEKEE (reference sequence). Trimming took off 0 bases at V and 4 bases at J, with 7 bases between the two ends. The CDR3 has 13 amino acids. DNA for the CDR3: TGTGCCAGCAGCTTGGAGAGGCGCACTGAAGCTTTCTTT. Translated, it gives CASSLERRTEAFF.